The next 18 T cell receptor beta chains were all read from a single sample in a study of tumor-infiltrating lymphocytes in glioblastoma multiforme. Multiple V-beta primers and a C-beta primer amplified TCRB from RNA. TCRdb fed the multiplex PCR reads into MiXCR, producing one record per CDR3 protein. The sample has roughly 9,100 distinct CDR3 sequences, 65% to 75% seen once; the top ten hold 51%. Source material: brain tumor tissue. These receptors were obtained from a male donor with glioblastoma.

Comments on this clonotype: The CDR3 end shows no conserved phenylalanine or tryptophan, and so a read error is likely. The V call is TRBV6-1, the J call TRBJ1-6; tentative D call: TRBD1 (5 bases). This CDR3 spans 15 amino acids. Germline V gives CDR1 MNHNS, CDR2 SASEGT. In nucleotides, the CDR3 is TGTGCTAACAGTGAAGAGGGGAGGCCGGATTCACTCCTCCACTTG. Amino acids: CANSEEGRPDSLLHL.

The gene calls are TRBV6-5 and TRBJ1-1; D uncertain. V was pared by 3 bases and J by 8 bases, with 16 bases between. The CDR3 consists of 14 residues. Per germline, CDR1 MNHEY and CDR2 SVGAGI. The CDR3 loop reads CASSYQTATTEAFF. CDR3 sequence (DNA): TGTGCCAGCAGTTATCAGACGGCAACTACCGAAGCTTTCTTT.

The chain links TRBV10-1 to TRBJ2-7; perhaps TRBD2 as D (5 bases). In germline, CDR1 is WNHNN, CDR2 SYGVQD (reference sequence). CDR3 length: 14 amino acids. V was shortened by 5 bases and J by 1 base, with 12 bases between the two germline ends. The CDR3 DNA sequence: TGCGCCAGCAGTCACCCCCGGAGGTCCTACGAGCAGTACGTC. Translating it yields CASSHPRRSYEQYV.

This clonotype qualifies as medium-sized (0.01 to 0.1%). In DNA form, the CDR3 reads TGTGCCAGCAGTGCCGGGAAACAAGAGACCCAGTACTTC. It specifies CASSAGKQETQYF. The chain employs TRBV6-5 and TRBJ2-5, with D tentatively TRBD2 (5 bases). Trimming shortened V by 5 bases and J by 2 bases, and 9 bases separated the two germline ends. CDR3 length: 13 residues. Germline V CDR1 and CDR2: MNHEY, SVGAGI.

The chain uses TRBV6-5 and TRBJ2-4, with unresolved D. The V end was cut by 5 bases, the J end by 0 bases, with 8 bases between. Germline CDR1 and CDR2: MNHEY and SVGAGI. CDR3 length equals 14 residues. The DNA of the CDR3 is TGTGCCAGCAGTAGTGACGCAGCCAAAAACATTCAGTACTTC. Its translation: CASSSDAAKNIQYF.

Remarks on this clonotype: The junction departs from the called germline gene at one end, perhaps through a read error. The chain's CDR3 is CASSSGYLYGYTF. As DNA, the CDR3 is TGTGCCAGTAGCTCAGGATACCTCTATGGCTACACCTTC. This rearrangement joins TRBV5-5 to TRBJ1-2; no firm D call. Germline V CDR1 and CDR2: SGHKS, YYEKEE (reference sequence). The CDR3 has 13 amino acids.

To note about this clonotype: The junction departs from the called germline gene at one end, perhaps through a read error. V and J are TRBV6-1 and TRBJ1-1, with D possibly being TRBD1 (5 bases). Germline CDR1 is MNHNS and CDR2 is SASEGT. This CDR3 is 16 amino acids long. CDR3 coding DNA: TGTGCCAGCAAGCTGCGTCCGGCAGGACTGGACACTGAAGCTTTCTTC. It is translated as CASKLRPAGLDTEAFF.

Comments on this clonotype: The junction and the germline gene differ at one end; a read error may be behind it. V usage is TRBV20-1 and J usage is TRBJ2-7, with D possibly matching TRBD1 (5 bases). CDR1 and CDR2 from the germline V gene are DFQATT and SNEGSKA (reference sequence). This CDR3 has 16 amino acids. The chain's CDR3 is CSARLKQGVLLCEQHF. The CDR3 DNA is TGCAGTGCTAGATTGAAACAAGGGGTTTTGCTTTGCGAGCAGCACTTC.

This clonotype came up a few times. The V gene is TRBV23-1, the J gene TRBJ2-1, with 9 bases matching TRBD2. TRBV23-1 is treated as an ORF (open reading frame) with a function not yet certain. V was pared by 10 bases and J by 5 bases, with 12 bases of the junction left unmatched. This CDR3 has 15 residues. The CDR3 protein is CATGHGTSYHNEQFF. In DNA, the CDR3 is TGCGCCACCGGGCACGGGACTAGCTATCACAATGAGCAGTTCTTC.

In this sample, this clonotype turned up once. The chain recombines TRBV29-1 with TRBJ2-1; 13 nucleotides agree with TRBD2. CDR1 is SQVTM and CDR2 is ANQGSEA in the germline V gene. The V gene end was trimmed by 3 bases and the J gene end by 4 bases; junction bases not matched to a gene: 0. The CDR3 is made up of 14 amino acids. CDR3 nucleotide sequence: TGCAGCGTTGAGGGACTAGCGGGGTACAATGAGCAGTTCTTC. It translates to CSVEGLAGYNEQFF.

In this sample, this clonotype turned up many times. This chain joins TRBV24-1 and TRBJ2-5, with 7 bases matching TRBD1. CDR3 length: 15 amino acids. V lost 2 bases to trimming and J lost 0 bases; unmatched junction nucleotides: 2. Germline CDR1 KGHDR, CDR2 SFDVKD. CDR3 sequence (DNA): TGTGCCACCAGTGATTCGGACAGGTACCAAGAGACCCAGTACTTC. This codes for CATSDSDRYQETQYF.

This clonotype turned up a few times. The rearrangement links TRBV11-2 to TRBJ2-1, with D possibly TRBD2 on 5 matching bases. Deletions cut 5 bases from V and 13 bases from J, with 15 bases between. Germline values: CDR1 SGHAT, CDR2 FQNNGV. The CDR3 length is 12 residues. CDR3 nucleotides: TGTGCCAGCAGCATAGGGAGCGGCGGACAGTTCTTC. Its protein is CASSIGSGGQFF. Looking up the rest from reference TRBV11-2 and TRBJ2-1 gives the full variable domain: EAGVAQSPRYKIIEKRQSVAFWCNPISGHATLYWYQQILGQGPKLLIQFQNNGVVDDSQLPKDRFSAERLKGVDSTLKIQPAKLEDSAVYLCASSIGSGGQFFGPGTRLTVL.

Remarks on this clonotype: Since a much larger clone is just one base distant, this may be a read error. This chain connects TRBV21-1 to TRBJ2-4; the table names TRBD1, a call not compared with the DNA. TRBV21-1 is classified as a pseudogene. This CDR3 comprises 16 residues. The CDR3 loop reads CARSKGDTGLKNIQYF. The CDR3 DNA follows: TGTGCCCGCAGCAAAGGGGACACAGGGCTTAAAAACATTCAGTACTTC.

As concerns this clonotype: This may come from a read error, since a much larger clone is one base off. J is TRBJ2-7 and V is TRBV20-1, with TRBD1 matching 9 bases. Looked up from germline, CDR1 is DFQATT and CDR2 is SNEGSKA (reference sequence). This CDR3 is built from 14 residues. Trimming took 5 bases from V and 3 from J; bases not matched to a gene: 8. The DNA for the CDR3 is TGCAGTGCTGATCCGGGGACAGGGAACTACGAGCAGTACTTC. It translates to CSADPGTGNYEQYF.

A remark on this clonotype: A read error is likely, as this CDR3 ends without the conserved phenylalanine or tryptophan. The genes are TRBV20-1 and TRBJ2-7; D is uncertain. Germline assignment: CDR1 DFQATT and CDR2 SNEGSKA (reference sequence). Trimming stripped 6 bases from V and 3 bases from J, with 21 bases between. The CDR3 is 15 amino acids. CDR3 DNA sequence: TGCAGTGCCACACCTTGGAGCCCGAAGAACTACGAGCAGTACCTC. Translating it yields CSATPWSPKNYEQYL.

This clonotype has a single count. The CDR3 carries no conserved terminal phenylalanine or tryptophan, so it likely arises from a read error. The DNA is omitted, as the CDR3 cannot be located on it reliably, and the CDR3 follows TCRdb's listing. The chain recombines TRBV11-2 with TRBJ2-5. Germline CDR1 reads SGHAT; CDR2 reads FQNNGV. Inclusive of both ends, the CDR3 amounts to 15 amino acids. This CDR3 is CASNLVVGLQETHYL.

This chain links TRBV5-4 with TRBJ1-1; no definite D call. Trimming shortened V by 3 bases and J by 0 bases, and 12 bases separated the two germline ends. Germline loops: CDR1 SGHNT, CDR2 YYREEE (reference sequence). The CDR3 covers 15 residues. This chain's CDR3 is CASSCERLLNTEAFF. CDR3 bases: TGTGCCAGCAGCTGCGAACGACTGTTGAACACTGAAGCTTTCTTT. Using reference TRBV5-4 and TRBJ1-1 for the parts outside the CDR3, the full variable domain is ETGVTQSPTHLIKTRGQQVTLRCSSQSGHNTVSWYQQALGQGPQFIFQYYREEENGRGNFPPRFSGLQFPNYSSELNVNALELDDSALYLCASSCERLLNTEAFFGQGTRLTVV.

This clonotype has only one observation. The chain uses TRBV29-1 and TRBJ2-2; 9 nucleotides match TRBD1. Germline V CDR1 and CDR2: SQVTM, ANQGSEA. The V gene end was trimmed by 4 bases and the J gene end by 6 bases; junction bases not matched to a gene: 6. CDR3 length equals 14 residues. Here the CDR3 reads CSVVGTGMPGELFF. CDR3 in DNA: TGCAGCGTTGTAGGGACAGGGATGCCCGGGGAGCTGTTTTTT.